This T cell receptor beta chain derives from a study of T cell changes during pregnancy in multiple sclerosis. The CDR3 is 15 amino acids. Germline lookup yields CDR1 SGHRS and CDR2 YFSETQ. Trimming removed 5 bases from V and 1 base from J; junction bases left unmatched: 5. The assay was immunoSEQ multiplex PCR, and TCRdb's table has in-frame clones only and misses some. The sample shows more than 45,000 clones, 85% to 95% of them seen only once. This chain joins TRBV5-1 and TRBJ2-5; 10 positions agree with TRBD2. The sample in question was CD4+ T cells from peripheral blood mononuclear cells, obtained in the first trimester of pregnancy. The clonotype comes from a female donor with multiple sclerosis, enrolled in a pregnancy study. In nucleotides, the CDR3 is TGCGCCAGCAGTCTTAGCGGGGGGCTCCAAGAGACCCAGTACTTC. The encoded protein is CASSLSGGLQETQYF.